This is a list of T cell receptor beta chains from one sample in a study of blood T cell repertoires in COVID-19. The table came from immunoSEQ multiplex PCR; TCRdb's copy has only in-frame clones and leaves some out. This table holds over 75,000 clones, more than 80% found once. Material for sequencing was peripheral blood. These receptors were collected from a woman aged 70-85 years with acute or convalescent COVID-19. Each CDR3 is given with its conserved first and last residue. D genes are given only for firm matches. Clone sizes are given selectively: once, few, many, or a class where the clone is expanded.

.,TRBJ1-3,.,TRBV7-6,TGTGCCAGCAGCCAGGACAGAATCTCTGGAAACACCATATATTTT,CASSQDRISGNTIYF
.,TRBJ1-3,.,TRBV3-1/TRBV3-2,TGTGCCAGCAGCCAGAATGCGAGGGTTTCAGGAAACACCATATATTTT,CASSQNARVSGNTIYF
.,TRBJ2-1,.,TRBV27,TGTGCCAGCAGTCCCTACGGTCTAGCTTACAATGAGCAGTTCTTC,CASSPYGLAYNEQFF
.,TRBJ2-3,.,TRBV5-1,TGCGCCAGCAGCTTGGACAGGTCAAGCACAGATACGCAGTATTTT,CASSLDRSSTDTQYF
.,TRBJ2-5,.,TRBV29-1,TGCAGCGCTAACCAGGGTGTAGGTCGGGAGACCCAGTACTTC,CSANQGVGRETQYF
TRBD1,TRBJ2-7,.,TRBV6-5,TGTGCCACAAACAGGGGCTGGGGGTACGAGCAGTACTTC,CATNRGWGYEQYF
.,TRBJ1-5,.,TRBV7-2,TGTGCCAGCAGCCTGGGGGGAAAAAGCAATCAGCCCCAGCATTTT,CASSLGGKSNQPQHF
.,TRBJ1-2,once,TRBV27,TGTGCCAGCAGTGGTGCGGGGAAAAATGGCTACACCTTC,CASSGAGKNGYTF
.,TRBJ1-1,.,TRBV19,TGTGCCAGTAGTATAGTGGGAGGGGTGAGTGCGAACACTGAAGCTTTCTTT,CASSIVGGVSANTEAFF
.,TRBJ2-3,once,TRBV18,TGTGCCAGCTCACTCACACATCCCGGACAGCCCCTCACAGATACGCAGTATTTT,CASSLTHPGQPLTDTQYF
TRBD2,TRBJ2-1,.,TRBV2,TGTGCCAGCAGGGTCCCTAGCGGGAGCTCCTACAATGAGCAGTTCTTC,CASRVPSGSSYNEQFF
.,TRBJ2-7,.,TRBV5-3,TGTGCCAGAAGCATACGGACAGACCTTATGAGCTGGTACTTC,CARSIRTDLMSWYF
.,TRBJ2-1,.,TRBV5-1,TGCGCCAGCAGCTGGGGAATGGGAGGTAGTAATGAGCAGTTCTTC,CASSWGMGGSNEQFF
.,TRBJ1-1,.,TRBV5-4,TGTGCCAGCAGCTTGGTAGACAGCCCGAACACTGAAGCTTTCTTT,CASSLVDSPNTEAFF
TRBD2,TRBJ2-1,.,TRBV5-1,TGCGCCAGCAGCTTGGAAGTGCGGGGGGCTAACCACAATGAGCAGTTCTTC,CASSLEVRGANHNEQFF
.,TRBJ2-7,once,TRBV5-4,TGTGCCAGCAGCTTCCCTCCTTCCTACGAGCAGTACTTC,CASSFPPSYEQYF
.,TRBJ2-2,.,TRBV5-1,TGCGCCAGCAGCTTGGTGAGCACCGGGGAGCTGTTTTTT,CASSLVSTGELFF
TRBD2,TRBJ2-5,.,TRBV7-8,TGTGCCAGCAGCCCCGGGGGGTTAGGGGAGACCCAGTACTTC,CASSPGGLGETQYF
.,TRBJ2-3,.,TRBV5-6,TGTGCCAGCAGCTCCACGGACTATGCAGATACGCAGTATTTT,CASSSTDYADTQYF
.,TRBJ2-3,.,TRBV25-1,TGTGCCAGCAGTGAATCAGGGCCACTGGATACGCAGTATTTT,CASSESGPLDTQYF
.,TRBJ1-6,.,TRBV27,TGTGCCAGCAGTTCATTGCAGGGTAGTTCCTATAATTCACCCCTCCACTTT,CASSSLQGSSYNSPLHF
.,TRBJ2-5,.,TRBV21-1,TGTGCCAGCAGGCAAGCGGGAGGGTTTGGGGTGCGAGAGACCCAGTACTTC,CASRQAGGFGVRETQYF
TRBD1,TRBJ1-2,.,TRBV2,TGTGCCAGCATGGTGGCAGGGGGTAACTATGGCTACACCTTC,CASMVAGGNYGYTF
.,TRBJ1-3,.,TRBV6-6,TGTGCCAGCAGTTACGAGGGGGTCTTTGGAAACACCATATATTTT,CASSYEGVFGNTIYF
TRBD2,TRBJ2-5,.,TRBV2,TGTGCCAGCTTGGGGCGGGGGGCTAGCCAAGAGACCCAGTACTTC,CASLGRGASQETQYF
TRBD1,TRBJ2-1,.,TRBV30,TGTGCCTGGAGCGCCGGGACAGGGCTGTACAATGAGCAGTTCTTC,CAWSAGTGLYNEQFF
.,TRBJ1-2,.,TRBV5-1,TGCGCCAGCAGCTTCTCGGGGAAATTGGATGGCTACACCTTC,CASSFSGKLDGYTF
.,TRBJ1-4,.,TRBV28,TGTGCCAGCAGTCCGAGTGGTAATGAAAAACTGTTTTTT,CASSPSGNEKLFF
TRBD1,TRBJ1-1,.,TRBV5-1,TGCGCCAGCAGCCCGGCACAGGGGCGTGAAGCTTTCTTT,CASSPAQGREAFF
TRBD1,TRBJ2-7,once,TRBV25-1,TGTGCCAGCCGGGACAGGGTCTACGAGCAGTACTTC,CASRDRVYEQYF
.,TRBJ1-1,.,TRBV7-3,TGTGCCAGCAGCTCGACAGGCTACACTGAAGCTTTCTTT,CASSSTGYTEAFF
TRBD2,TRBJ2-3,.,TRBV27,TGTGCCAGCAGTTTATCGGCTGGCGGGGGGGCAAATACGCAGTATTTT,CASSLSAGGGANTQYF
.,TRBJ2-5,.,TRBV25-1,TGTGCCAGCAGTGAATACCGAGGACGGGGCCAAGAGACCCAGTACTTC,CASSEYRGRGQETQYF
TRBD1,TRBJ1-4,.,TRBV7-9,TGTGCCAGCAGCTTAGGGACAGGATTTCAAAAACTGTTTTTT,CASSLGTGFQKLFF
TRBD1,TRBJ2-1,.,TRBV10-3,TGTGCCATCAGTGGGGGACAGGGCCTGAATGAGCAGTTCTTC,CAISGGQGLNEQFF
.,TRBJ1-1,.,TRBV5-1,TGCGCCAGCAGCCTAAGACAGGCCCCTAACACTGAAGCTTTCTTT,CASSLRQAPNTEAFF
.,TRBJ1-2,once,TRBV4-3,TGCGCCAGCAGCCAAGATTCCCCGGGGAACTATGGCTACACCTTC,CASSQDSPGNYGYTF
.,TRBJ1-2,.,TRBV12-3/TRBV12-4,TGTGCGTGCCAGTCGACAGGCATCTATGGCTACACCTTC,CACQSTGIYGYTF
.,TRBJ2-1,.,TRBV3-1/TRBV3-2,TGTGCCAGCAGCCACCCGACTACTTACAATGAGCAGTTCTTC,CASSHPTTYNEQFF
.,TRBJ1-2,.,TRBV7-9,TGTGCCAGCAGCTTAATCGGGAGTGGCTACACCTTC,CASSLIGSGYTF
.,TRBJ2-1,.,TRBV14,TGTGCCAGCAGCCAAGATTCGTCAGGTTGGGATGAGCAGTTCTTC,CASSQDSSGWDEQFF
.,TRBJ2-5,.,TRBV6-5,TGTGCCAGCAGTTACGAGATTCGAGAGACCCAGTACTTC,CASSYEIRETQYF
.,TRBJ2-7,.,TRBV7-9,TGTGCCAGCAGGGGTTCGGGACAAAGCTCCTACGAGCAGTACTTC,CASRGSGQSSYEQYF
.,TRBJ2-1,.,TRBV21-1,TGTGCCAGCAGCAAAGGGGAACCGGGACAGGGGGCTAATGAGCAGTTCTTC,CASSKGEPGQGANEQFF
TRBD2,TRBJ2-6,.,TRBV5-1,TGCGCCAGCAGCTTGTTAGCGGGGGAGAGCTCTGGGGCCAACGTCCTGACTTTC,CASSLLAGESSGANVLTF
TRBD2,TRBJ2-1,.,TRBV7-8,TGTGCCAGCAGCTTAGCGATGATAGCGGGGGCCTCCTACAATGAGCAGTTCTTC,CASSLAMIAGASYNEQFF
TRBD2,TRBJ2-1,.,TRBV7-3,TGTGCCAGCAGTCCTAGCGGGAGGGCTCACAGATCCAATGAGCAGTTCTTC,CASSPSGRAHRSNEQFF
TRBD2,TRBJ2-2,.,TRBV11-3,TGTGCCAGCAGTAGCGGGGGGGGAAACACCGGGGAGCTGTTTTTT,CASSSGGGNTGELFF
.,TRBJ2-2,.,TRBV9,TGTGCCAGCAGCGTAGATCCTTGGAGAGCGAACACCGGGGAGCTGTTTTTT,CASSVDPWRANTGELFF
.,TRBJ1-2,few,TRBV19,TGTGCCAGTAGTGATGAACGAGGAAACTATGGCTACACCTTC,CASSDERGNYGYTF
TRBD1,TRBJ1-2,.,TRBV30,TGTGCCTGGAGTGAAGGGACAGCATATGGCTACACCTTC,CAWSEGTAYGYTF